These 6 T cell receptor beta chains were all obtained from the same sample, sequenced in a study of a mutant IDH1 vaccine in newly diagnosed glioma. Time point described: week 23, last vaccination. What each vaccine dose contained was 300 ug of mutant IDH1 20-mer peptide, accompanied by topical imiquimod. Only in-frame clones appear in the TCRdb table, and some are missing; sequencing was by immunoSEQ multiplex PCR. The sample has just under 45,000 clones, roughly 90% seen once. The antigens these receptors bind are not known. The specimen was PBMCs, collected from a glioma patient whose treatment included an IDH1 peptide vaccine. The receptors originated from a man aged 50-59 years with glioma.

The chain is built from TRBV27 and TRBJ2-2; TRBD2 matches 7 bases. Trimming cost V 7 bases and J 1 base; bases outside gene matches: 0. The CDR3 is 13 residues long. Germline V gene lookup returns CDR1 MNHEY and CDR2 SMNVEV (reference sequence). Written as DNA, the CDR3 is TGTGCCAGCAAGCGGGGGAACACCGGGGAGCTGTTTTTT. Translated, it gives CASKRGNTGELFF.

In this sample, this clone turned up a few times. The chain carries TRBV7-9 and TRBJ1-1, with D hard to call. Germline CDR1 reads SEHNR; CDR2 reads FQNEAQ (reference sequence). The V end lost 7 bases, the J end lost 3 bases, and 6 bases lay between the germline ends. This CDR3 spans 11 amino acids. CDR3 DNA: TGTGCCAGCATTGCACACACTGAAGCTTTCTTT. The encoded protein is CASIAHTEAFF.

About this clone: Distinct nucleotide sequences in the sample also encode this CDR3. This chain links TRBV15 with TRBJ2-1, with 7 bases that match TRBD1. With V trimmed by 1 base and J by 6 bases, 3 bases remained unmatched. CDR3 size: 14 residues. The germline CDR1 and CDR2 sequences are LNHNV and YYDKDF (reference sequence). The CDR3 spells CATSRGAGGNEQFF. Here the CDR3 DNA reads TGTGCCACCAGCAGAGGTGCAGGGGGCAATGAGCAGTTCTTC.

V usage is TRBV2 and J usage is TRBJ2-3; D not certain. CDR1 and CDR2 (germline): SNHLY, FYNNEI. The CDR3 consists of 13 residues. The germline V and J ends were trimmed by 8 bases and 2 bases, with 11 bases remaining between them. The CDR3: CASDSYPTDTQYF. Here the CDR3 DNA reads TGTGCCAGCGACTCCTATCCCACAGATACGCAGTATTTT. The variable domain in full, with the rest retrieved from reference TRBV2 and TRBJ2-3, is EPEVTQTPSHQVTQMGQEVILRCVPISNHLYFYWYRQILGQKVEFLVSFYNNEISEKSEIFDDQFSVERPDGSNFTLKIRSTKLEDSAMYFCASDSYPTDTQYFGPGTRLTVL.

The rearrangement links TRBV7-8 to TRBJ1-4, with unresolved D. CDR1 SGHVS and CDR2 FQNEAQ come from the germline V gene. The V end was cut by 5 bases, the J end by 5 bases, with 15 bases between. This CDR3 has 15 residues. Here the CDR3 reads CASSASQLVNEKLFF. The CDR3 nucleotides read TGTGCCAGCAGCGCCAGTCAGTTAGTCAATGAAAAACTGTTTTTT.

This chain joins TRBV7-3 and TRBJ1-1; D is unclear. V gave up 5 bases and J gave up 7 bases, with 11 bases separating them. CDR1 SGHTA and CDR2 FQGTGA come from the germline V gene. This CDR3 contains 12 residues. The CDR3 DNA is TGTGCCAGCAGCGCCACCGGCGTTGAAGCTTTCTTT. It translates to CASSATGVEAFF.